These 22 T cell receptor beta chains were sequenced from one sample in a study of blood T cell repertoires in COVID-19. Assay: immunoSEQ multiplex PCR; the TCRdb copy retains only in-frame clones and omits some. Counted here are about 220,000 clones, around 80% occurring once; the ten biggest clones make up approximately 2.3%. The sample comprised peripheral blood. These receptors all come from a man aged 35 to 55 who had recovered from COVID-19.

The chain links TRBV7-2 to TRBJ1-5, with 10 nucleotides matching TRBD1. V lost 5 bases and J lost 7; bases outside the gene matches: 8. The germline gives CDR1 SGHTA, CDR2 FQGNSA. The CDR3 totals 15 residues. CDR3 amino acids: CASSPPGTGAQPQHF. CDR3 sequence (DNA): TGTGCCAGCAGCCCCCCCGGGACAGGGGCCCAGCCCCAGCATTTT.

In this sample, this clone turned up once. V gene TRBV7-2 combines with J gene TRBJ2-7; TRBD2 aligns across 9 bases. Germline assignment: CDR1 SGHTA and CDR2 FQGNSA. The CDR3 spans 15 residues. The junction had 5 bases not matched to a gene; V was cut back by 5 bases and J by 0 bases. CDR3 DNA: TGTGCCAGCAGCCTCACTAGCGGGCCCTCCTACGAGCAGTACTTC. Translation gives CASSLTSGPSYEQYF.

This rearrangement joins TRBV2 to TRBJ2-7; TRBD1 is a possible D gene (5 bases). Germline V gene data show CDR1 as SNHLY and CDR2 as FYNNEI. The CDR3 is 14 residues long. The ends were cut back, 11 bases at V and 1 base at J, with 18 bases in the middle. CDR3 in amino acids: CAYDSLKESYEQYF. Written as DNA, the CDR3 is TGTGCCTACGACAGCCTGAAGGAGTCCTACGAGCAGTACTTC.

This sequence joins TRBV9 and TRBJ2-1; TRBD2 aligns across 12 bases. This CDR3 region has 18 residues. The germline gives CDR1 SGDLS, CDR2 YYNGEE. Germline trimming cut 1 base from V and 7 bases from J; bases unmatched to any gene: 12. The CDR3 DNA reads TGTGCCAGCAGCGTACAGAGGACTAGCGGGGCCCCAGGGAATGAGCAGTTCTTC. Its protein is CASSVQRTSGAPGNEQFF.

The V call is TRBV3-1 (or the pseudogene TRBV3-2), the J call TRBJ1-1; D is perhaps TRBD1 (5 bases). CDR3 length equals 13 residues. V was pared by 8 bases and J by 1 base, with 11 bases between. Per the germline V gene, CDR1 is LGHDT and CDR2 is YNNKEL (reference sequence). The CDR3 DNA reads TGTGCCAGCGGGGGGTACACGAACACTGAAGCTTTCTTT. Translated, it gives CASGGYTNTEAFF.

The chain joins TRBV27 to TRBJ2-3; the D is unclear. V gave up 5 bases and J gave up 0 bases, with 9 bases separating them. This CDR3 contains 14 residues. The germline CDR1 and CDR2 sequences are MNHEY and SMNVEV (reference sequence). Written as DNA, the CDR3 is TGTGCCAGCAGTCTCTTCGGGAGCACAGATACGCAGTATTTT. The encoded protein is CASSLFGSTDTQYF.

This chain links TRBV4-3 with TRBJ1-1, with a weak D call TRBD1 (5 bases). Germline CDR1 reads LGHNA; CDR2 reads YSLEER. This CDR3 is built from 19 residues. The V end lost 1 base, the J end lost 1 base, and 22 bases lay between the germline ends. The CDR3 region is CASSQAPRDFYRENTEAFF. In nucleotides, the CDR3 is TGCGCCAGCAGCCAAGCCCCACGGGACTTTTACAGAGAGAACACTGAAGCTTTCTTT.

This clone was counted only a few times. The chain carries TRBV7-9 and TRBJ2-7, with 11 bases fitting TRBD2. This CDR3 has 15 residues. Germline values: CDR1 SEHNR, CDR2 FQNEAQ (reference sequence). V trimming: 5 bases; J trimming: 3 bases; junction bases outside the gene matches: 6. DNA of the CDR3: TGTGCCAGCAGCATACCGGGACTAGCGGTCTACGAGCAGTACTTC. This translates into CASSIPGLAVYEQYF.

The chain links TRBV5-4 to TRBJ2-7, with D unresolved. Germline V gives CDR1 SGHNT, CDR2 YYREEE (reference sequence). V lost 4 bases and J 2 bases, leaving 13 bases between the germline ends. The CDR3 totals 14 residues. The CDR3 region is CASSPAVQTYEQYF. CDR3 bases: TGTGCCAGCAGCCCGGCGGTCCAGACCTACGAGCAGTACTTC. The whole variable domain, remainder taken from reference TRBV5-4 and TRBJ2-7, is ETGVTQSPTHLIKTRGQQVTLRCSSQSGHNTVSWYQQALGQGPQFIFQYYREEENGRGNFPPRFSGLQFPNYSSELNVNALELDDSALYLCASSPAVQTYEQYFGPGTRLTVT.

The chain links TRBV5-1 to TRBJ2-7; D not resolved. Germline V gene sequence: CDR1 SGHRS, CDR2 YFSETQ. The ends were cut back, 1 base at V and 0 bases at J, with 14 bases in the middle. The CDR3 extends over 16 amino acids. CDR3 bases: TGCGCCAGCAGCTTGCTGACCGGGTCAGCCTCCTACGAGCAGTACTTC. Translating gives CASSLLTGSASYEQYF.

The CDR3 loop is CASSSISGEKNTEAFF. The CDR3 DNA reads as TGTGCCAGCAGCTCGATTTCCGGGGAAAAGAACACTGAAGCTTTCTTT. V usage is TRBV7-6 and J usage is TRBJ1-1; no firm D call. The V gene lost 4 bases and the J gene lost 1 base, with 16 bases spanning the gap. Looked up from germline, CDR1 is SGHVS and CDR2 is FNYEAQ. The CDR3 totals 16 residues.

V and J are TRBV4-3 and TRBJ2-7, with D uncertain. In germline, CDR1 is LGHNA, CDR2 YSLEER. This CDR3 has 13 residues. V lost 0 bases and J 10 bases, leaving 13 bases between the germline ends. CDR3 nucleotides: TGCGCCAGCAGCCAAGATGGTTGGCGGAGTCAGTACTTC. It is translated as CASSQDGWRSQYF.

The chain carries TRBV5-4 and TRBJ2-5, with 14 bases lining up with TRBD2. The CDR3 loop spans 17 amino acids. V lost 5 bases and J lost 0; bases outside the gene matches: 6. Germline CDR1 and CDR2: SGHNT and YYREEE (reference sequence). The CDR3 DNA is TGTGCCAGCAGTCCGGGACTAGCGGGGGCGAACCAAGAGACCCAGTACTTC. Translated: CASSPGLAGANQETQYF.

Only a few counts were recorded for this clone. This same CDR3 is encoded by further DNA sequences in the sample. For the CDR3, the DNA is TGTGCCAGCAGCTTAGCGCCGGGGAGCACAGATACGCAGTATTTT. It encodes CASSLAPGSTDTQYF. This chain uses TRBV7-2 with TRBJ2-3, with TRBD2 as a possible D gene (5 bases). The CDR3 has 15 residues. The V and J ends lost 0 bases and 0 bases respectively, with 7 bases between them. Germline lookup yields CDR1 SGHTA and CDR2 FQGNSA.

The chain couples TRBV5-1 to TRBJ2-3; D is perhaps TRBD2 (8 bases). This CDR3 spans 15 amino acids. V lost 1 base to trimming and J lost 5 bases, with 14 bases between them. Germline CDR1 and CDR2: SGHRS and YFSETQ. CDR3 region: CASSLLSGDRDTQYF. The CDR3 DNA follows: TGCGCCAGCAGCTTGCTTAGCGGGGACAGAGATACGCAGTATTTT.

The chain uses TRBV20-1 and TRBJ2-1; 7 bases fit TRBD2. The CDR3 length is 14 residues. Trimming took 3 bases from V and 4 from J; bases not matched to a gene: 6. Germline V gene data show CDR1 as DFQATT and CDR2 as SNEGSKA (reference sequence). The CDR3 loop is CSASSREGYNEQFF. The CDR3 DNA follows: TGCAGTGCTAGTTCGAGGGAGGGGTACAATGAGCAGTTCTTC.

The chain uses TRBV5-1 and TRBJ1-3; no firm D call. Germline CDR1 is SGHRS and CDR2 is YFSETQ. The CDR3 covers 14 residues. Trimming shortened V by 2 bases and J by 2 bases, and 8 bases separated the two germline ends. CDR3: CASSFNSPGNTIYF. The CDR3 DNA follows: TGCGCCAGCAGCTTCAATTCCCCTGGAAACACCATATATTTT.

The chain recombines TRBV18 with TRBJ2-2, with no clear D. From germline, CDR1 is KGHSH and CDR2 LQKENI. The CDR3 runs to 14 residues. V was clipped by 2 bases and J by 5 bases, with 9 bases between them. CDR3 region: CASSPLIQTGELFF. In DNA, the CDR3 is TGTGCCAGCTCACCATTGATTCAGACCGGGGAGCTGTTTTTT.

CDR3 in amino acids: CASSPRDGAKNIQYF. The CDR3 DNA sequence: TGTGCCAGCAGCCCCCGGGATGGGGCCAAAAACATTCAGTACTTC. This chain links TRBV5-4 with TRBJ2-4; possible D gene TRBD2, 5 bases. Germline values: CDR1 SGHNT, CDR2 YYREEE (reference sequence). The V end lost 4 bases, the J end lost 1 base, and 12 bases lay between the germline ends. There are 15 residues in the CDR3.

This clone was seen once. The chain has TRBV6-2 or TRBV6-3 and TRBJ1-2; D gene uncertain. Trimming shortened V by 0 bases and J by 2 bases, and 10 bases separated the two germline ends. In germline, CDR1 is MNHEY, CDR2 SVGEGT. This CDR3 has 15 residues. The CDR3 spells CASSYSIVRNYGYTF. CDR3 nucleotides: TGTGCCAGCAGTTACTCGATCGTTCGGAACTATGGCTACACCTTC.

The chain is built from TRBV30 and TRBJ2-2; 7 nucleotides line up with TRBD2. Germline V gene sequence: CDR1 GTSNPN, CDR2 SVGIG (reference sequence). The CDR3 spans 15 residues. Trimming at V came to 4 bases and at J to 4 bases, leaving 9 bases not matched to a gene. The CDR3 spells CAWMEGGPGTGELFF. CDR3 bases: TGTGCCTGGATGGAGGGAGGGCCCGGCACCGGGGAGCTGTTTTTT.

The CDR3 nucleotides are TGTGCCTGGAGAGGGCTAGCGGCCACAGATACGCAGTATTTT. Encoded protein: CAWRGLAATDTQYF. The chain has TRBV30 and TRBJ2-3; TRBD2 matches at 7 bases. This CDR3 has 14 residues. V was pared by 3 bases and J by 2 bases, with 5 bases of the junction left unmatched. Germline lookup yields CDR1 GTSNPN and CDR2 SVGIG (reference sequence).